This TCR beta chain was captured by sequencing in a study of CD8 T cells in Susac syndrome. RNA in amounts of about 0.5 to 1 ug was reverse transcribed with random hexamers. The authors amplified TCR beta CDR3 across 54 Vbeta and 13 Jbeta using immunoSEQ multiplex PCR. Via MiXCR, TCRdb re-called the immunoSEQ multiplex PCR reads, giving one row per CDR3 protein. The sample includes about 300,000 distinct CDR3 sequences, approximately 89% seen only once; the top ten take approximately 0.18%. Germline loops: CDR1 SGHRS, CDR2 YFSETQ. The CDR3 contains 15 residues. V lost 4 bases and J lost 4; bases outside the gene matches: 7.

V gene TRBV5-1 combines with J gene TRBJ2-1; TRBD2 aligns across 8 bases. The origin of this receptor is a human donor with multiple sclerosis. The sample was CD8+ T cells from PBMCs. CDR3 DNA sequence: TGCGCCAGCAGCACCGGGGGGGCTGGGTACAATGAGCAGTTCTTC. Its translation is CASSTGGAGYNEQFF.